The clone carrying this T cell receptor beta chain was seen a single time. The CDR3 consists of 13 residues. V lost 10 bases and J lost 9; bases outside the gene matches: 9. From germline, CDR1 is LNHDA and CDR2 SQIVND (reference sequence). The sample originates from a study of blood T cell repertoires in COVID-19. Study-level information: Sites in the United States, Italy and Spain provided acute and convalescent COVID-19 samples. The analysed material was cDNA or gDNA that came from T cells, B-cell-depleted T cells, or PBMCs.

This table comes from immunoSEQ multiplex PCR, and its TCRdb copy is limited to in-frame clones, with some not included. The table records hundreds of thousands of clones, approximately 87% of them present only once. The sequence was obtained from a woman between 40 and 50 years old who had recovered from COVID-19. V is TRBV19 and J is TRBJ1-6; 7 positions agree with TRBD1. The source material was peripheral blood. This CDR3 reads CATRSRGSSPLHF. The CDR3 region has the DNA TGTGCCACGAGGAGCAGGGGGAGTTCACCCCTCCACTTT. Supplemented by reference TRBV19 and TRBJ1-6, the full variable domain reads DGGITQSPKYLFRKEGQNVTLSCEQNLNHDAMYWYRQDPGQGLRLIYYSQIVNDFQKGDIAEGYSVSREKKESFPLTVTSAQKNPTAFYLCATRSRGSSPLHFGNGTRLTVT.